The T cell receptor beta chain described here comes from a study of blood T cell repertoires in COVID-19. The wider study: T cells, B-cell-depleted T cells, or PBMCs supplied cDNA or gDNA.

Generated by immunoSEQ multiplex PCR, the TCRdb table keeps only in-frame clones and is missing some. The sample has some 500,000 clones, over 75% seen once. Those enrolled, adults aged about 18 to 89 years, came from 20 to 25 US areas. Assignments of participants to cohorts depended upon their own reported clinical history. The CDR3 runs 17 residues. The V gene's germline CDR1 is SGHDT and CDR2 YYEEEE. The V segment lost 4 bases and the J segment 1 base; nucleotides outside the gene matches: 8. The source is a woman aged 40 to 50 who had recovered from COVID-19. The chain recombines TRBV5-6 with TRBJ1-1; TRBD1 aligns across 12 bases. Sequences were obtained from PBMCs or T cells enriched from blood (not recorded which). The CDR3 nucleotides read TGTGCCAGCAGCCCGGGACAGGGGGCGTCGGGGAACACTGAAGCTTTCTTT. This translates into CASSPGQGASGNTEAFF.